This note documents a single T cell receptor beta chain sequence. As yet, its antigen is unknown. The data belong to a study of monozygotic twins with inflammatory bowel disease. Study-level points and caveats: Nothing supported a single strong signal or clonotype that was associated with IBD. Telling different T cell subtypes apart from each other was not possible.

Donors gave 2.5 ml of blood apiece. Total RNA from whole blood was isolated with no T cell sorting. From the 5' RACE reads, TCRdb lists one entry per CDR3 protein and no DNA. In all, the sample yields around 380,000 distinct CDR3 sequences. The CDR3 length is 16 residues. The chain is built from TRBV12-3 or TRBV12-4 and TRBJ2-1; TCRdb's D gene call, TRBD2, goes unchecked for lack of DNA. This receptor was identified in a human donor with ulcerative colitis or Crohn's disease, or a healthy co-twin of an affected twin (not recorded which). The sample was blood. This CDR3 is CASSFSTSGAYNEQFF.